This TCR beta chain emerged from a study of blood T cells in healthy people across ages. Study conclusions and caveats: A conclusive naive versus antigen-experienced comparison was prevented by the unsorted PBMCs.

It was with a sample-barcoded 5' primer and a J-beta primer mix that a second PCR of roughly 6 to 12 cycles was run. TCRdb passed the 5' RACE reads through MiXCR, listing each CDR3 protein once. The table has under 850,000 distinct CDR3 sequences, about 36% seen once; the top ten hold approximately 13%. In the case of this clonotype: Its target is not known. A much more abundant neighbour one base away suggests this may be a read error.

The sample taken for sequencing was blood. The sequence came from a man younger than 30 in good health.

The CDR3 DNA reads as TGCAGTGCTGGGACTCTCGCCGCAAGCACAGATACGCAGTATTTT. This gives the protein CSAGTLAASTDTQYF. The rearrangement links TRBV20-1 to TRBJ2-3; a weak D match, TRBD2 (6 bases). Deletions cut 5 bases from V and 0 bases from J, with 15 bases between. CDR1 DFQATT and CDR2 SNEGSKA come from the germline V gene (reference sequence). This CDR3 region has 15 residues.